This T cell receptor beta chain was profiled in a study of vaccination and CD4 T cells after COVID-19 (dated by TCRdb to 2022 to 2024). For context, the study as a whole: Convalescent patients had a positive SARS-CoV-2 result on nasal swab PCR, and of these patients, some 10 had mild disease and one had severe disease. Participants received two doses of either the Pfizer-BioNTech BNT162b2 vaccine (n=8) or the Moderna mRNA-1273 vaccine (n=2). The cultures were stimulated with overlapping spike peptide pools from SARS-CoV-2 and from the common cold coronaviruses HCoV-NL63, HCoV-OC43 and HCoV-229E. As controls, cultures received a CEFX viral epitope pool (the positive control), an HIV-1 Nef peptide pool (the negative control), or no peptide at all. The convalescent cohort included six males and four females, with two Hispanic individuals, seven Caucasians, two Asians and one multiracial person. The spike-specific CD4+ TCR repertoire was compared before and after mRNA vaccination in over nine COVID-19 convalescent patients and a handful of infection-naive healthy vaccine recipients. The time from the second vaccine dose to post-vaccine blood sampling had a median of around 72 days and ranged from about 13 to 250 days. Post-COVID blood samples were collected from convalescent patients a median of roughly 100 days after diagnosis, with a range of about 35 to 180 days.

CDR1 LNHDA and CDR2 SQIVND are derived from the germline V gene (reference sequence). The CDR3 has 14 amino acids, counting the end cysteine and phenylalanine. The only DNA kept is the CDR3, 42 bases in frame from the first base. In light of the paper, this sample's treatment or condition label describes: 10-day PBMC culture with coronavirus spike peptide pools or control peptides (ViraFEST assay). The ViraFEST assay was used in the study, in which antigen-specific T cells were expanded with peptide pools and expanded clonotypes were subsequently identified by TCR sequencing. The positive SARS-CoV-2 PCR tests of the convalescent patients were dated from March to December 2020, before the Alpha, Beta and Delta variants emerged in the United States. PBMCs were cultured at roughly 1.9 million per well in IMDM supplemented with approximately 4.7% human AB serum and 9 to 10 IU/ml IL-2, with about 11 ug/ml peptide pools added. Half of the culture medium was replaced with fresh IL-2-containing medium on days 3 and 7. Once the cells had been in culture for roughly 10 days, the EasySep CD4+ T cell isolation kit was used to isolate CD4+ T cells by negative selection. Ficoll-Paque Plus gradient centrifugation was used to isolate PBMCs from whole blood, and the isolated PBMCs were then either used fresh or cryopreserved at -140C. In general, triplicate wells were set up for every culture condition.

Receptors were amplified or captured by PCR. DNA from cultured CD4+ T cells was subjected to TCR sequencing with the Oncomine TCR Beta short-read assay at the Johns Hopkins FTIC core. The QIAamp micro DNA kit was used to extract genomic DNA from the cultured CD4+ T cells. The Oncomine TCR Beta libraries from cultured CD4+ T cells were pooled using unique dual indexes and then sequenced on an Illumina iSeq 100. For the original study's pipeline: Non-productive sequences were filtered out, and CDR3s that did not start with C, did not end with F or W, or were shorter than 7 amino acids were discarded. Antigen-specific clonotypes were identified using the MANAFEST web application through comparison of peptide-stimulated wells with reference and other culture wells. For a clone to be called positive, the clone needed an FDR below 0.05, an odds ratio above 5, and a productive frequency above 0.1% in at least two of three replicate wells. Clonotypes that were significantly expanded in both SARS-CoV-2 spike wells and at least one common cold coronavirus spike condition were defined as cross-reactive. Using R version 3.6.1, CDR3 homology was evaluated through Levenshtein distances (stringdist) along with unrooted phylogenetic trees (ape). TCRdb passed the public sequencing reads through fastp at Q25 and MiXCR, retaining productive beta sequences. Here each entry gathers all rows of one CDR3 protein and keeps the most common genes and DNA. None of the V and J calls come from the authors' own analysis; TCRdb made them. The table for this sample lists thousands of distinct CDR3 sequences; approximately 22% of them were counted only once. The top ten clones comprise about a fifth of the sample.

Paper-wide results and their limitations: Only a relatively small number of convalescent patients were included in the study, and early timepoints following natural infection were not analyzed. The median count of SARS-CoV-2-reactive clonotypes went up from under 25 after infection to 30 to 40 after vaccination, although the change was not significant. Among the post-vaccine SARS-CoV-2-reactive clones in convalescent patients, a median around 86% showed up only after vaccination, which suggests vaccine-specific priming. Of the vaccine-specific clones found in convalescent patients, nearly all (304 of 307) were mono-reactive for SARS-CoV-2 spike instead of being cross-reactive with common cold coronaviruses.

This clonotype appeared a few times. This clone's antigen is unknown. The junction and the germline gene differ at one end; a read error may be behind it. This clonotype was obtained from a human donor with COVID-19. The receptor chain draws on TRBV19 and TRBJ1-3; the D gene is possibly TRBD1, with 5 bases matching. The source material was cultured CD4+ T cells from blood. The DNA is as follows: TGTGCCAGTAAGGCCGGGACTTCTGAAAACACCATATATTTT. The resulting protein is CASKAGTSENTIYF.